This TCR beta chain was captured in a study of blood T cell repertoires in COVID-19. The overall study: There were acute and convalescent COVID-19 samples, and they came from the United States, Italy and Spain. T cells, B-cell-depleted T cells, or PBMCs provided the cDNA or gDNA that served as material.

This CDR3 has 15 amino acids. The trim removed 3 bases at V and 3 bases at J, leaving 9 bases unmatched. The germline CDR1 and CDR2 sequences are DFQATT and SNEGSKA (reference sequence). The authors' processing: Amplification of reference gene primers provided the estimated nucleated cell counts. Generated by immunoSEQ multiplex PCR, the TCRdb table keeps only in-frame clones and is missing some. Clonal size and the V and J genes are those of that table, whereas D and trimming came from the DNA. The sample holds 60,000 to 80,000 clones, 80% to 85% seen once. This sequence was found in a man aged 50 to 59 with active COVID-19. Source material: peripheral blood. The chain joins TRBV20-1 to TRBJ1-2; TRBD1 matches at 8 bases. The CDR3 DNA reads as TGCAGTGCTAGTTTGGGGACAGGTTCGGACTATGGCTACACCTTC. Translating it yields CSASLGTGSDYGYTF.